Shown below are 20 T cell receptor beta chains from a single sample sequenced in a study of shared clonotypes between healthy human individuals. The repertoire was sequenced with immunoSEQ multiplex PCR; TCRdb's copy has only in-frame clones and lacks some. In the table there are about 1.1 million clones, 70% to 80% of which are singletons. Sequenced input: memory CD4+ T cells from PBMCs. Subset in this sample: CD45RA-negative fraction. The receptors derive from a young man in good health. Some clones in this sample may be carry-over from other donors' samples.

The V gene is TRBV11-3, the J gene TRBJ2-2, with D uncertain. This CDR3 contains 13 residues. V was clipped by 4 bases and J by 6 bases, with 9 bases between them. Germline loops: CDR1 SGHNT, CDR2 YENEEA. CDR3 sequence: CASSSRHPGELFF. CDR3 sequence (DNA): TGTGCCAGCAGCTCAAGACATCCCGGGGAGCTGTTTTTT.

This clone is a singleton in its sample. The chain has TRBV27 and TRBJ2-2; 11 bases agree with TRBD1. The trim removed 6 bases at V and 3 bases at J, leaving 3 bases unmatched. The CDR3 is 15 residues long. Germline values: CDR1 MNHEY, CDR2 SMNVEV (reference sequence). The CDR3 DNA reads as TGTGCCAGCAGCCGGGACAGGGGGTACACCGGGGAGCTGTTTTTT. Its translation is CASSRDRGYTGELFF.

J is TRBJ1-4 and V is TRBV7-9; D remains unclear. This CDR3 contains 13 residues. Germline V gives CDR1 SEHNR, CDR2 FQNEAQ (reference sequence). Trimming took off 7 bases at V and 4 bases at J, with 10 bases between the two ends. This CDR3 is CASMEQINEKLFF. The DNA for the CDR3 is TGTGCCAGCATGGAACAGATTAATGAAAAACTGTTTTTT.

V and J are TRBV28 and TRBJ1-5; 8 nucleotides match TRBD1. The junction had 2 bases not matched to a gene; V was cut back by 10 bases and J by 3 bases. The germline V gene encodes CDR1 MDHEN and CDR2 SYDVKM. The CDR3 totals 12 residues. CDR3 region: CANQGANQPQHF. The CDR3 DNA is TGTGCCAACCAGGGGGCCAATCAGCCCCAGCATTTT.

The V and J genes are TRBV6-6 and TRBJ1-2; D not certain. The CDR3 is 15 amino acids. Trimming removed 6 bases at V and 0 bases at J, with 14 bases between. Germline V CDR1 and CDR2: MNHNY, SVGAGI (reference sequence). DNA for the CDR3: TGTGCCAGCAGCGACGTTACCGACTCTAACTATGGCTACACCTTC. As protein: CASSDVTDSNYGYTF.

The V call is TRBV29-1, the J call TRBJ2-7; 15 bases line up with TRBD2. The V gene end was trimmed by 5 bases and the J gene end by 0 bases; junction bases not matched to a gene: 8. The CDR3 sequence is 17 residues long. In germline, CDR1 is SQVTM, CDR2 ANQGSEA. The CDR3 DNA follows: TGCAGCGTTTTAGGACTAGCGGGAGGGACTCCCTCCTACGAGCAGTACTTC. It encodes CSVLGLAGGTPSYEQYF.

The chain couples TRBV9 to TRBJ2-3; D remains ambiguous. The CDR3 extends over 12 amino acids. V gave up 3 bases and J gave up 6 bases, with 8 bases separating them. From germline, CDR1 is SGDLS and CDR2 YYNGEE. CDR3 loop: CASSGSLDTQYF. DNA of the CDR3: TGTGCCAGCAGCGGCTCTTTGGATACGCAGTATTTT.

The chain employs TRBV11-2 and TRBJ2-6, with unresolved D. V dropped 4 bases and J dropped 1 base, with 5 bases sitting between them. Germline assignment: CDR1 SGHAT and CDR2 FQNNGV. The CDR3 contains 14 residues. CDR3 residues: CASSSLSGANVLTF. CDR3 DNA sequence: TGTGCCAGCAGCTCCCTGTCTGGGGCCAACGTCCTGACTTTC.

The gene calls are TRBV7-2 and TRBJ2-3; D ambiguous. Germline CDR1 SGHTA, CDR2 FQGNSA. The germline V and J ends were trimmed by 5 bases and 2 bases, with 14 bases remaining between them. This CDR3 is built from 15 residues. This CDR3 reads CASSTVWAATDTQYF. CDR3 in DNA: TGTGCCAGCAGCACCGTCTGGGCGGCCACAGATACGCAGTATTTT.

The rearrangement links TRBV7-9 to TRBJ1-4; D not resolved. Between the trimmed V and J ends, which lost 2 bases and 8 bases, there was a span of 15 bases. CDR3 length: 15 residues. Looked up from germline, CDR1 is SEHNR and CDR2 is FQNEAQ (reference sequence). In DNA, the CDR3 is TGTGCCAGCAGCTTACTGGAGGACTCTGGGGAAAAACTGTTTTTT. It is translated as CASSLLEDSGEKLFF.

With regard to this clone: Other DNA variants within this sample encode the same CDR3. This chain connects TRBV5-1 to TRBJ2-1, with unresolved D. Germline V gene sequence: CDR1 SGHRS, CDR2 YFSETQ. The CDR3 covers 13 residues. V shed 0 bases and J shed 3 bases, with 4 bases lying between them. CDR3 sequence reads: CASSLGDYNEQFF. Written as DNA, the CDR3 is TGCGCCAGCAGCTTGGGTGACTACAATGAGCAGTTCTTC.

The chain couples TRBV7-8 to TRBJ2-3; 10 positions match TRBD2. This CDR3 contains 14 residues. J gave up 10 bases and V 5 bases, and 9 bases lay outside the gene matches. The germline V gene encodes CDR1 SGHVS and CDR2 FQNEAQ. This CDR3 reads CASSPGSGGGAQYF. The DNA of the CDR3 is TGTGCCAGCAGCCCAGGGAGCGGGGGGGGCGCGCAGTATTTT.

The V and J genes are TRBV7-3 and TRBJ2-5; D not resolved. The V end was cut by 2 bases, the J end by 2 bases, with 12 bases between. Germline V gives CDR1 SGHTA, CDR2 FQGTGA. The CDR3 is made up of 15 amino acids. CDR3 coding DNA: TGTGCCAGCAGCTTAGGGGTCGGAATACAAGAGACCCAGTACTTC. Residues: CASSLGVGIQETQYF.

Concerning this clone: One end of the junction is discordant with germline, which a read error may explain. The gene calls are TRBV7-9 and TRBJ2-7; TRBD1 is a possible D gene (5 bases). Germline loops: CDR1 SEHNR, CDR2 FQNEAQ (reference sequence). The CDR3 is made up of 12 amino acids. In nucleotides, the CDR3 is TGTGCCAGCAGCCTCGGGCTCCACCTTGGGGCCTTC. This codes for CASSLGLHLGAF.

V and J are TRBV6-5 and TRBJ2-1; 12 nucleotides line up with TRBD1. The CDR3 sequence is 14 residues long. Trimming removed 8 bases from V and 9 bases from J; junction bases left unmatched: 8. Germline values: CDR1 MNHEY, CDR2 SVGAGI. Here the CDR3 DNA reads TGTGCCAGCTGCTGGGACAGGGGGCGCGGTGAGCAGTTCTTC. The encoded protein is CASCWDRGRGEQFF.

The gene calls are TRBV5-1 and TRBJ2-2, with a possible D match to TRBD2 (6 bases). V gave up 4 bases and J gave up 4 bases, with 14 bases separating them. This CDR3 is 15 amino acids long. Per germline, CDR1 SGHRS and CDR2 YFSETQ. CDR3 in amino acids: CASSLGGGGTGELFF. CDR3 coding DNA: TGCGCCAGCAGCCTGGGGGGTGGTGGCACCGGGGAGCTGTTTTTT.

The chain joins TRBV9 to TRBJ2-3, with 8 bases fitting TRBD2. CDR1 is SGDLS and CDR2 is YYNGEE in the germline V gene. Trimming removed 0 bases from V and 4 bases from J; junction bases left unmatched: 4. The CDR3 contains 15 residues. The CDR3 bases are TGTGCCAGCAGCGTAGCGGGGGGGCAGGCAGATACGCAGTATTTT. Translated: CASSVAGGQADTQYF.

The rearrangement links TRBV4-2 to TRBJ1-2; 8 nucleotides agree with TRBD1. The CDR3 runs to 15 residues. Germline lookup yields CDR1 LGHNA and CDR2 YNFKEQ. The V gene end was trimmed by 5 bases and the J gene end by 6 bases; junction bases not matched to a gene: 11. This CDR3 is CASSLGQGVMNGYTF. CDR3 in DNA: TGTGCCAGCAGCTTAGGACAGGGCGTAATGAATGGCTACACCTTC.

Of note for this clone: Other DNA sequences in this specimen translate into the identical CDR3. J is TRBJ2-3 and V is TRBV5-1; 7 nucleotides match TRBD2. This CDR3 is 15 amino acids long. Germline CDR1 reads SGHRS; CDR2 reads YFSETQ. The J segment lost 1 base and the V segment lost 2 bases, leaving 4 bases of the junction unmatched. This CDR3 reads CASSFAGVGTDTQYF. DNA for the CDR3: TGCGCCAGCAGCTTCGCGGGAGTGGGCACAGATACGCAGTATTTT.

This rearrangement joins TRBV9 to TRBJ2-5; TRBD2 agrees at 9 bases. Germline V gene data show CDR1 as SGDLS and CDR2 as YYNGEE. Unmatched junction bases numbered 9, after V lost 1 base and J lost 5 bases. The CDR3 length is 16 residues. The CDR3: CASSVSAGGMGETQYF. The DNA for the CDR3 is TGTGCCAGCAGCGTATCTGCGGGAGGGATGGGGGAGACCCAGTACTTC.